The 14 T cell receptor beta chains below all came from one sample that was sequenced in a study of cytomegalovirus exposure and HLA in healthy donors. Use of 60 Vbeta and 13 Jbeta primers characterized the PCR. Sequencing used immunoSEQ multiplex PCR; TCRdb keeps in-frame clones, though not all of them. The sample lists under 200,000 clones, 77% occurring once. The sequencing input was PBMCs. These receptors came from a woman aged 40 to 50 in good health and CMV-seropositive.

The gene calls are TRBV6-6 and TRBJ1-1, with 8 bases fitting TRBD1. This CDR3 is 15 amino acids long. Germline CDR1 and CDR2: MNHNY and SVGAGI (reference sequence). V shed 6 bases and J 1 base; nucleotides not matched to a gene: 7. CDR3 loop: CASSPRTGTNTEAFF. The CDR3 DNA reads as TGTGCCAGCAGCCCCCGGACAGGGACGAACACTGAAGCTTTCTTT.

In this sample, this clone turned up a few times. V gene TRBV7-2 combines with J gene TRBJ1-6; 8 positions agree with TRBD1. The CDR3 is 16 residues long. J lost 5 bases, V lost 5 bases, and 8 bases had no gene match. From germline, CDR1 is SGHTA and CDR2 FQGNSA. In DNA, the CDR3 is TGTGCCAGCAGCGCCCAGGACAGGGTAAATAATTCACCCCTCCACTTT. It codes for CASSAQDRVNNSPLHF.

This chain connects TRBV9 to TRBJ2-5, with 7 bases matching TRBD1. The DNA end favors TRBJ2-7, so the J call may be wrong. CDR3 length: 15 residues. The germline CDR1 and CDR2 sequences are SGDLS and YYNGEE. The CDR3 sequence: CASSAAGGSSYEQYF. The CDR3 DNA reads TGTGCCAGCAGCGCCGCAGGGGGATCTTCCTACGAGCAGTACTTC.

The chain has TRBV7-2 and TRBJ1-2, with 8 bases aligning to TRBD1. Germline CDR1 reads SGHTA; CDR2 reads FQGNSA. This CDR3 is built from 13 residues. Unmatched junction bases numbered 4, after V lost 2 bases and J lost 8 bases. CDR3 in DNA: TGTGCCAGCAGCTTAATGACAGGGGACGGCTACACCTTC. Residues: CASSLMTGDGYTF. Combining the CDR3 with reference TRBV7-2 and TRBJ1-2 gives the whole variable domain GAGVSQSPSNKVTEKGKDVELRCDPISGHTALYWYRQSLGQGLEFLIYFQGNSAPDKSGLPSDRFSAERTGGSVSTLTIQRTQQEDSAVYLCASSLMTGDGYTFGSGTRLTVV.

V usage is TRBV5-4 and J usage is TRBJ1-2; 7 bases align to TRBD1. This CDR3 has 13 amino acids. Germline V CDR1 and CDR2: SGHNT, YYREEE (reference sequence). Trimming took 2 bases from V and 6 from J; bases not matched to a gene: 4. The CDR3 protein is CASSFGTVDGYTF. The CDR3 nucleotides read TGTGCCAGCAGCTTCGGGACAGTAGATGGCTACACCTTC.

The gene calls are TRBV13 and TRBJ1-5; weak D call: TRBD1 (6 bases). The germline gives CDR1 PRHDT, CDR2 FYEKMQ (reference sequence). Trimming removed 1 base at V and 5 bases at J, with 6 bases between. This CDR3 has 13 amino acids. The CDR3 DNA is TGTGCCAGCAGCTTAGACAGGGATCAGCCCCAGCATTTT. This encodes CASSLDRDQPQHF.

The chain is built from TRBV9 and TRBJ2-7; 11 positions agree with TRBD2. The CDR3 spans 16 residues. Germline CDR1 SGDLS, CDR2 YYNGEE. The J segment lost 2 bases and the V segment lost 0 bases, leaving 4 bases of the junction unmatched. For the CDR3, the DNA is TGTGCCAGCAGCGTAGTGGCTAGCGGGGGGCCCTACGAGCAGTACTTC. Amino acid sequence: CASSVVASGGPYEQYF. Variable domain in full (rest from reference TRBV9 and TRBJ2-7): DSGVTQTPKHLITATGQRVTLRCSPRSGDLSVYWYQQSLDQGLQFLIQYYNGEERAKGNILERFSAQQFPDLHSELNLSSLELGDSALYFCASSVVASGGPYEQYFGPGTRLTVT.

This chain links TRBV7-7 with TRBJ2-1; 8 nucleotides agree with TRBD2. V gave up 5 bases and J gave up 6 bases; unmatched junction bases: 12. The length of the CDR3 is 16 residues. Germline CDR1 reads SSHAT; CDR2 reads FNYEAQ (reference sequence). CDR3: CASSPWSGGEFNEQFF. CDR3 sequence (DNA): TGTGCCAGCAGCCCCTGGAGCGGGGGAGAGTTCAATGAGCAGTTCTTC.

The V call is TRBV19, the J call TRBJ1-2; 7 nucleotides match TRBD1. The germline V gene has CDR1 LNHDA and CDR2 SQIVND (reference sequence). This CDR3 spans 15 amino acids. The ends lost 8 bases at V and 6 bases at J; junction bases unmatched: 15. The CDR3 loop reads CASAPLTGVWDGYTF. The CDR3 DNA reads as TGTGCCAGTGCACCACTTACAGGGGTTTGGGATGGCTACACCTTC. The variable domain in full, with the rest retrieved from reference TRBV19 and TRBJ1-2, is DGGITQSPKYLFRKEGQNVTLSCEQNLNHDAMYWYRQDPGQGLRLIYYSQIVNDFQKGDIAEGYSVSREKKESFPLTVTSAQKNPTAFYLCASAPLTGVWDGYTFGSGTRLTVV.

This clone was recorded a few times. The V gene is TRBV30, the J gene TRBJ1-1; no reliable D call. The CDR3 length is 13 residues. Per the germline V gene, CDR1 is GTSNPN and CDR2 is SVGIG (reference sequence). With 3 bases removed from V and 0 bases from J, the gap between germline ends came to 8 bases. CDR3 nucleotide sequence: TGTGCCTGGAGGAGTGCGATGAACACTGAAGCTTTCTTT. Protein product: CAWRSAMNTEAFF. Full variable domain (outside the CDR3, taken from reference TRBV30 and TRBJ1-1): SQTIHQWPATLVQPVGSPLSLECTVEGTSNPNLYWYRQAAGRGLQLLFYSVGIGQISSEVPQNLSASRPQDRQFILSSKKLLLSDSGFYLCAWRSAMNTEAFFGQGTRLTVV.

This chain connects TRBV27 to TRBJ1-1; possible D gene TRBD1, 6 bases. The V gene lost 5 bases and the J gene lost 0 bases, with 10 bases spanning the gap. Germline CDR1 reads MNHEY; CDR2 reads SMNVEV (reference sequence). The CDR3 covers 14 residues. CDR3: CASSLTGLNTEAFF. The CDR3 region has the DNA TGTGCCAGCAGTCTGACAGGTTTGAACACTGAAGCTTTCTTT.

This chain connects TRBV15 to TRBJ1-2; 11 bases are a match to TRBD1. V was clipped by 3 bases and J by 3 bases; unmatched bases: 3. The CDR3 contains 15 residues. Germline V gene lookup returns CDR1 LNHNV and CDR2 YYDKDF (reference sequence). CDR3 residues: CATSSGQGADYGYTF. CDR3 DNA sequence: TGTGCCACCAGCAGCGGACAGGGGGCGGACTATGGCTACACCTTC. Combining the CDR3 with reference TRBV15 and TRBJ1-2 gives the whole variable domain DAMVIQNPRYQVTQFGKPVTLSCSQTLNHNVMYWYQQKSSQAPKLLFHYYDKDFNNEADTPDNFQSRRPNTSFCFLDIRSPGLGDTAMYLCATSSGQGADYGYTFGSGTRLTVV.

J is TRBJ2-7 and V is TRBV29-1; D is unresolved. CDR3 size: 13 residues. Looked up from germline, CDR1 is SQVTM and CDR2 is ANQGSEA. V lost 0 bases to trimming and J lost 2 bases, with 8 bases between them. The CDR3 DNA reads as TGCAGCGTTGAAGAGGCAGACACCTACGAGCAGTACTTC. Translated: CSVEEADTYEQYF.

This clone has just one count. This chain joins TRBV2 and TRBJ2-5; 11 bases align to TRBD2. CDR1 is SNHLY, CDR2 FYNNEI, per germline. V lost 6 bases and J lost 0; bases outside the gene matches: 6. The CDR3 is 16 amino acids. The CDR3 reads CASRPLAGAYQETQYF. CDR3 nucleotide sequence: TGTGCCAGCAGACCACTAGCGGGAGCGTACCAAGAGACCCAGTACTTC.